The 18 T cell receptor beta chains below all came from one sample that was sequenced in a study of OX40 agonist ivuxolimab in advanced cancers. The assay was immunoSEQ multiplex PCR, and TCRdb's table has in-frame clones only and misses some. The sample has some 50,000 clones; 91% are singletons. The sample consisted of CD4+ or CD8+ T cells sorted from blood, taken in a trial of the OX40 agonist ivuxolimab. Receptor source: an adult with an advanced solid tumor such as melanoma, head and neck, liver or kidney cancer.

A word on this clone: The junction departs from germline at one end; a sequencing error may be responsible. The rearrangement links TRBV7-7 to TRBJ2-1; D not resolved. Germline CDR1 reads SSHAT; CDR2 reads FNYEAQ (reference sequence). CDR3 length: 13 residues. The CDR3 region has the DNA TGTGCTAGCAGCTCAACTACGTGGGATGAGCAGTTCTTC. Amino acids: CASSSTTWDEQFF.

The chain joins TRBV25-1 to TRBJ1-2; D remains ambiguous. The V and J ends lost 11 bases and 4 bases respectively, with 17 bases between them. CDR1 and CDR2 (germline): MGHDK, SYGVNS. This CDR3 region has 13 residues. The CDR3 region is CASRGIATYGYTF. For the CDR3, the DNA is TGTGCCTCCCGCGGGATAGCAACCTATGGCTACACCTTC.

This clone was recorded only once. V gene TRBV19 combines with J gene TRBJ2-5; 10 bases map to TRBD2. The germline V gene has CDR1 LNHDA and CDR2 SQIVND (reference sequence). This CDR3 contains 15 residues. J was trimmed by 2 bases and V by 4 bases; bases with no gene match: 4. The CDR3 bases are TGTGCCAGTAGTACCGGACTAGCGGCACAAGAGACCCAGTACTTC. Amino acid sequence: CASSTGLAAQETQYF.

The CDR3 here is CASRKGAGPLDTQYF. DNA of the CDR3: TGTGCCAGCAGAAAGGGGGCGGGGCCCCTAGATACGCAGTATTTT. This sequence joins TRBV6-1 and TRBJ2-3; possibly TRBD1 for D (7 bases). The CDR3 spans 15 residues. Trimming removed 6 bases at V and 5 bases at J, with 18 bases between. In germline, CDR1 is MNHNS, CDR2 SASEGT.

CDR3 sequence: CASRVGDFSGNTIYF. CDR3 sequence (DNA): TGTGCCAGTAGGGTGGGGGACTTCTCTGGAAACACCATATATTTT. The chain employs TRBV19 and TRBJ1-3; the D gene is possibly TRBD1 (5 bases). Trimming stripped 6 bases from V and 0 bases from J, with 12 bases between. The CDR3 covers 15 residues. Germline V gene data show CDR1 as LNHDA and CDR2 as SQIVND (reference sequence).

This clone occurred once. A read error may explain this, as a much larger clone is one base away. The chain carries TRBV28 and TRBJ1-1, with D maybe TRBD1 (6 bases). The CDR3 length is 13 residues. Germline assignment: CDR1 MDHEN and CDR2 SYDVKM. The germline V and J ends were trimmed by 6 bases and 1 base, with 9 bases remaining between them. The CDR3 protein is CASSRTENTEAFF. CDR3 nucleotides: TGTGCCAGCAGCCGGACAGAGAACACTGAAGCTTTCTTT.

This clone was recorded once. The chain recombines TRBV19 with TRBJ2-7; D not resolved. This CDR3 is 14 amino acids long. Germline CDR1 reads LNHDA; CDR2 reads SQIVND (reference sequence). The germline V and J ends were trimmed by 4 bases and 6 bases, with 16 bases remaining between them. CDR3 in amino acids: CASSTSLSSGEQYF. The CDR3 region has the DNA TGTGCCAGTAGTACCTCCCTCAGTTCAGGCGAGCAGTACTTC.

V and J are TRBV7-8 and TRBJ2-3; 9 bases are a match to TRBD2. After removal of 2 bases from V and 4 bases from J, the junction contained 4 bases not matched to a gene. The CDR3 runs 15 residues. Germline lookup yields CDR1 SGHVS and CDR2 FQNEAQ. As DNA, the CDR3 is TGTGCCAGCAGCTTATTCCAGCGGGAGGCAGATACGCAGTATTTT. Protein product: CASSLFQREADTQYF.

This clone was seen just once. The chain combines TRBV11-2 with TRBJ1-1, with no clear D. V dropped 5 bases and J dropped 1 base, with 23 bases sitting between them. CDR3 size: 18 residues. Per the germline V gene, CDR1 is SGHAT and CDR2 is FQNNGV. CDR3 loop: CASSPKGFVAGWNTEAFF. In DNA, the CDR3 is TGTGCCAGCAGCCCAAAGGGTTTTGTAGCGGGTTGGAACACTGAAGCTTTCTTT.

The chain couples TRBV7-9 to TRBJ2-1, with 11 nucleotides matching TRBD2. The CDR3 spans 17 residues. Losses at the gene ends were 3 bases for V and 3 bases for J; bases not matched to a gene: 7. Germline V gene sequence: CDR1 SEHNR, CDR2 FQNEAQ (reference sequence). As DNA, the CDR3 is TGTGCCAGCAGCTTCAGTGAGACTAGCGGGGTCTACAATGAGCAGTTCTTC. The encoded protein is CASSFSETSGVYNEQFF.

In this sample, this clone turned up a few times. The chain employs TRBV19 and TRBJ1-1; tentative D call: TRBD1 (5 bases). Deletions cut 5 bases from V and 0 bases from J, with 13 bases between. Germline V gene lookup returns CDR1 LNHDA and CDR2 SQIVND (reference sequence). The CDR3 loop spans 15 amino acids. CDR3 amino acids: CASSPLGAMNTEAFF. The CDR3 nucleotides are TGTGCCAGTAGTCCCCTCGGGGCCATGAACACTGAAGCTTTCTTT.

This chain uses TRBV28 with TRBJ1-1; unclear D gene. Germline V CDR1 and CDR2: MDHEN, SYDVKM. Trimming pared 1 base from V and 0 bases from J, leaving 6 bases between. This CDR3 contains 14 residues. The CDR3 reads CASSLSVMNTEAFF. CDR3 DNA sequence: TGTGCCAGCAGTTTATCGGTGATGAACACTGAAGCTTTCTTT. Variable domain in full (rest from reference TRBV28 and TRBJ1-1): DVKVTQSSRYLVKRTGEKVFLECVQDMDHENMFWYRQDPGLGLRLIYFSYDVKMKEKGDIPEGYSVSREKKERFSLILESASTNQTSMYLCASSLSVMNTEAFFGQGTRLTVV.

V is TRBV7-6 and J is TRBJ1-1, with D hard to call. V lost 5 bases and J 7 bases, leaving 11 bases between the germline ends. CDR1 is SGHVS and CDR2 is FNYEAQ in the germline V gene. CDR3 length equals 12 residues. CDR3 bases: TGTGCCAGCAGCCCGATACTGATTGAAGCTTTCTTT. Amino acid sequence: CASSPILIEAFF.

CDR3 amino acids: CASSVELAEETQYF. CDR3 in DNA: TGTGCCAGCAGCGTAGAACTAGCGGAAGAGACCCAGTACTTC. J is TRBJ2-5 and V is TRBV9; 8 bases are a match to TRBD2. V trimming: 0 bases; J trimming: 3 bases; junction bases outside the gene matches: 1. The CDR3 spans 14 residues. The germline CDR1 and CDR2 sequences are SGDLS and YYNGEE.

The rearrangement joins TRBV28 to TRBJ2-7; the D call may be TRBD1 or TRBD2 (5 bases each). V gave up 3 bases and J gave up 5 bases, with 11 bases separating them. Germline V gene sequence: CDR1 MDHEN, CDR2 SYDVKM. The CDR3 runs 13 residues. The CDR3 spells CASSFEGTHEQYF. The CDR3 nucleotides read TGTGCCAGCAGTTTCGAGGGGACCCACGAGCAGTACTTC.

J is TRBJ1-5 and V is TRBV13; D is ambiguous. V lost 2 bases and J 3 bases, leaving 8 bases between the germline ends. Germline V gene data show CDR1 as PRHDT and CDR2 as FYEKMQ (reference sequence). CDR3 length: 14 amino acids. CDR3 region: CASSLMGDNQPQHF. CDR3 nucleotide sequence: TGTGCCAGCAGCTTAATGGGAGACAATCAGCCCCAGCATTTT.

As regards this clone: A junction boundary mismatches the germline segment, possibly from a read error. In nucleotides, the CDR3 is TGTGCTAGCAGCTTAGAGCAGGGCTACGAGCAGTACTTC. Its translation: CASSLEQGYEQYF. This sequence joins TRBV7-7 and TRBJ2-7, with D tentatively TRBD1 (5 bases). Germline V gene sequence: CDR1 SSHAT, CDR2 FNYEAQ (reference sequence). This CDR3 spans 13 amino acids.

The CDR3 sequence: CAISEGEFNYGYTF. CDR3 DNA: TGTGCCATCAGTGAGGGGGAGTTCAACTATGGCTACACCTTC. V gene TRBV10-3 combines with J gene TRBJ1-2; no definite D call. V was trimmed by 2 bases and J by 2 bases, leaving 9 bases between them. CDR3 size: 14 residues. Looked up from germline, CDR1 is ENHRY and CDR2 is SYGVKD.